This paragraph covers one T cell receptor (beta chain) sequence. The antigen it binds to is not known. Base quality data are lacking; no much larger clone is found one base away. Sequences SGHDN (CDR1) and FVKESK (CDR2) are obtained from the germline V gene. The CDR3 runs 16 amino acids, cysteine and phenylalanine included. This entry keeps only the CDR3 DNA: 48 bases, framed from base 1. V gives up 0 bases and J gives up 7 bases, and the segment between their germline ends measures 13 bases. The sample comes from a study of blood T cell repertoires in COVID-19 (dated by TCRdb to between 2020 and 2021). At the level of the whole study: The collaborator samples originated in the United States, Italy and Spain and spanned the acute and convalescent phases of COVID-19. The material from the prospective study consisted of cDNA or gDNA derived from T cells, B-cell-depleted T cells, or PBMCs. Deeply sampled blood TCRbeta repertoires from subjects exposed to, actively infected with, or recovered from COVID-19 were included in the dataset. The repertoires were released in a freely available public database meant as a resource for research on the immune response to SARS-CoV-2. The samples were drawn from two sources: the first 160 participants of the ongoing ImmuneRACE study, and 1,200 or so subjects contributed by 6 global collaborators. Nearly every sample came with metadata listing a de-identified subject ID, COVID-19 status, age in years and sex. HLA class I and class II types, where available, came from metadata supplied by the sample provider rather than from assay-based typing.

At one collaborating source in Seattle, patients were enrolled during active infection and were followed longitudinally through the course of disease. The collaborating institutions used their own protocols to collect whole blood in K2EDTA tubes. For TCRbeta analysis, collaborator samples were shipped as frozen whole blood, as isolated PBMCs, or as DNA extracted from either sample type. Broad study findings and their caveats: The amount of clinical and demographic metadata varied by source and participant and was provided uncurated.

The immunoSEQ Assay, a bias-controlled multiplex PCR, was used to amplify TCRbeta CDR3 regions from genomic DNA. In the source study's methods: Within the assay, amplification of reference gene primers was used to estimate how many nucleated cells each sample contained. To quantify the absolute abundance of each unique TCRbeta CDR3 rearrangement, sequence reads were collapsed and filtered. For each sample, productive Simpson clonality was calculated by taking the square root of Simpson's diversity index across productive rearrangements. The source is immuneACCESS, and TCRdb retained only in-frame sequences with V and J called. Part of the clones is not carried over; for the studies checked, unresolved V genes explain less than half of this, and the remainder is unexplained. V, J and clone size derive from that table, while D and trimming were established from the DNA sequence. The sample table holds 100,000 to 150,000 clones, of which 65% to 85% were seen once. The top ten clonotypes cover about 18% of the sample.

The sequencing input was peripheral blood. Recombination linked TRBV14 to TRBJ1-6, with no reliable assignment of the D segment. The sequence was obtained from a young man with COVID-19, enrolled during active disease. The DNA sequence is as follows: TGTGCCAGCAGCCAAGATAAGAGAACAGTGAATTCACCCCTCCACTTT. Its protein reads: CASSQDKRTVNSPLHF. Supplemented by the reference TRBV14 and TRBJ1-6 proteins around the CDR3, the complete variable domain is EAGVTQFPSHSVIEKGQTVTLRCDPISGHDNLYWYRRVMGKEIKFLLHFVKESKQDESGMPNNRFLAERTGGTYSTLKVQPAELEDSGVYFCASSQDKRTVNSPLHFGNGTRLTVT.